This entry lists 9 T cell receptor beta chains sequenced from one sample in a study of cytomegalovirus exposure and HLA in healthy donors. Sequenced by immunoSEQ multiplex PCR; TCRdb stores in-frame clones only, minus some. This table has around 60,000 clones, about 90% appearing once. Sequencing was done on a sample of PBMCs. Receptors originate from a young woman in good health and CMV-seronegative.

The rearrangement uses TRBV28 and TRBJ2-7; 10 positions agree with TRBD2. The CDR3 length is 14 residues. The V segment lost 7 bases and the J segment 4 bases; nucleotides outside the gene matches: 7. Germline V gene sequence: CDR1 MDHEN, CDR2 SYDVKM. DNA for the CDR3: TGTGCCAGCATCTCCGGGACTAGCGCTTACGAGCAGTACTTC. This codes for CASISGTSAYEQYF.

This chain uses TRBV28 with TRBJ2-5; D is undetermined. The ends were cut back, 3 bases at V and 4 bases at J, with 9 bases in the middle. Germline V gives CDR1 MDHEN, CDR2 SYDVKM. This CDR3 region has 13 residues. CDR3 amino acids: CASSFPGLETQYF. Written as DNA, the CDR3 is TGTGCCAGCAGTTTCCCCGGTTTAGAGACCCAGTACTTC.

This clone was picked up one time. V gene TRBV11-2 combines with J gene TRBJ2-1; no clear D. V lost 0 bases and J 13 bases, leaving 10 bases between the germline ends. Germline V gene data show CDR1 as SGHAT and CDR2 as FQNNGV. The CDR3 has 12 amino acids. CDR3: CASSLDSFLQFF. In DNA, the CDR3 is TGTGCCAGCAGCTTAGATAGCTTCCTACAGTTCTTC.

Only one count was recorded for this clone. This chain uses TRBV11-2 with TRBJ2-7; D is undetermined. The CDR3 totals 15 residues. V lost 7 bases to trimming and J lost 0 bases, with 16 bases between them. The germline V gene has CDR1 SGHAT and CDR2 FQNNGV. The CDR3 here is CASTTTRISSYEQYF. The CDR3 DNA reads as TGTGCCAGCACCACGACCAGGATATCCTCCTACGAGCAGTACTTC. Complete variable domain (other parts from reference TRBV11-2 and TRBJ2-7): EAGVAQSPRYKIIEKRQSVAFWCNPISGHATLYWYQQILGQGPKLLIQFQNNGVVDDSQLPKDRFSAERLKGVDSTLKIQPAKLEDSAVYLCASTTTRISSYEQYFGPGTRLTVT.

Here the CDR3 DNA reads TGTGCCAGCAGTGACTCCCGCTCTGGAAACACCATATATTTT. It yields the protein CASSDSRSGNTIYF. This chain joins TRBV2 and TRBJ1-3, with D unclear. The CDR3 contains 14 residues. The germline V gene encodes CDR1 SNHLY and CDR2 FYNNEI. Trimming shortened V by 3 bases and J by 0 bases, and 6 bases separated the two germline ends.

This clone was observed a few times. The chain recombines TRBV6-1 with TRBJ2-7; 9 bases map to TRBD1. Germline lookup yields CDR1 MNHNS and CDR2 SASEGT. The ends lost 2 bases at V and 3 bases at J; junction bases unmatched: 5. The CDR3 is made up of 15 amino acids. The CDR3 DNA reads as TGTGCCAGCAGTGAAATTGAGACAGGGGGCTACGAGCAGTACTTC. Residues: CASSEIETGGYEQYF.

V and J are TRBV5-1 and TRBJ2-7; tentative D call: TRBD2 (5 bases). The CDR3 runs to 14 residues. Looked up from germline, CDR1 is SGHRS and CDR2 is YFSETQ. V was cut by 0 bases and J by 0 bases, with 7 bases left in between. The chain's CDR3 is CASSLDGSSYEQYF. The CDR3 coding sequence is TGCGCCAGCAGCTTGGATGGGAGCTCCTACGAGCAGTACTTC.

CDR3 DNA: TGTGCCAGCAGCCAAGACGTGACAGGGTACAATGAGCAGTTCTTC. This gives the protein CASSQDVTGYNEQFF. This sequence joins TRBV14 and TRBJ2-1; 7 bases match TRBD1. Losses at the gene ends were 0 bases for V and 4 bases for J; bases not matched to a gene: 3. The CDR3 extends over 15 amino acids. CDR1 is SGHDN and CDR2 is FVKESK in the germline V gene.

In its sample, this clone was seen once. V gene TRBV13 combines with J gene TRBJ1-1; D is uncertain. Trimming cost V 4 bases and J 1 base, with 7 bases left between them. Germline V gene sequence: CDR1 PRHDT, CDR2 FYEKMQ (reference sequence). There are 13 residues in the CDR3. DNA of the CDR3: TGTGCCAGCAGCTATAAGCCGAACACTGAAGCTTTCTTT. Its protein is CASSYKPNTEAFF. Variable domain in full (rest from reference TRBV13 and TRBJ1-1): AAGVIQSPRHLIKEKRETATLKCYPIPRHDTVYWYQQGPGQDPQFLISFYEKMQSDKGSIPDRFSAQQFSDYHSELNMSSLELGDSALYFCASSYKPNTEAFFGQGTRLTVV.